What follows are 11 T cell receptor beta chains derived from one specimen sequenced in a study of CD8+ T cells in alopecia areata. The treatment is: oral pan-JAK inhibitor, 5-10 mg twice daily. Extraction and reverse transcription of RNA yielded cDNA as the sequencing template. Using immunoSEQ multiplex PCR, the repertoire was profiled, and TCRdb retains in-frame clones only, with some absent. Here the sample spans 150,000 to 200,000 clones, around 64% being singletons. The source material was CD4+ T cells sorted from blood, sampled around week 49, from a patient treated with tofacitinib. All receptors come from a human donor with alopecia areata.

The chain employs TRBV29-1 and TRBJ1-1; D is unresolved. The CDR3 runs to 8 residues. The V gene's germline CDR1 is SQVTM and CDR2 ANQGSEA. V lost 8 bases and J 10 bases, leaving 8 bases between the germline ends. Here the CDR3 reads CSFNGAFF. The CDR3 region has the DNA TGCAGCTTTAACGGAGCTTTCTTT.

This sequence joins TRBV30 and TRBJ2-6; perhaps TRBD1 as D (6 bases). Germline V CDR1 and CDR2: GTSNPN, SVGIG (reference sequence). The CDR3 loop spans 14 amino acids. The chain's CDR3 is CARQEGAGANVLTF. The DNA of the CDR3 is TGTGCTAGACAGGAAGGTGCCGGGGCCAACGTCCTGACTTTC.

There are a few counts of this clone. The chain uses TRBV30 and TRBJ1-1, with no clear D. Germline assignment: CDR1 GTSNPN and CDR2 SVGIG (reference sequence). This CDR3 region has 12 residues. The ends were cut back, 1 base at V and 2 bases at J, with 5 bases in the middle. CDR3 in amino acids: CAWSAQNTEAFF. The CDR3 DNA sequence: TGTGCCTGGAGTGCCCAAAACACTGAAGCTTTCTTT.

This rearrangement joins TRBV4-3 to TRBJ2-7; tentative D call: TRBD1 (6 bases). V was clipped by 7 bases and J by 5 bases, with 24 bases between them. The CDR3 runs 16 residues. Germline V CDR1 and CDR2: LGHNA, YSLEER. The CDR3 DNA reads TGCGCCAGCACTGGCAGTCACAGGGATGAACGGGACGAGCAGTACTTC. It translates to CASTGSHRDERDEQYF.

V is TRBV2 and J is TRBJ2-5; D unclear. The V gene's germline CDR1 is SNHLY and CDR2 FYNNEI. The CDR3 spans 11 residues. Trimming took 8 bases from V and 2 from J, leaving 6 bases between them. In DNA form, the CDR3 reads TGTGCCAGCTTCATTCAAGAGACCCAGTACTTC. Residues: CASFIQETQYF.

This clone has more than one count but fewer than ten. The chain links TRBV28 to TRBJ2-1, with 10 bases that match TRBD1. V was clipped by 6 bases and J by 5 bases; unmatched bases: 4. CDR1 and CDR2 (germline): MDHEN, SYDVKM. This CDR3 region has 14 residues. CDR3 DNA sequence: TGTGCCAGCAGCCTCGGGACAGGGGACAATGAGCAGTTCTTC. As protein: CASSLGTGDNEQFF. Full variable domain (rest looked up from reference TRBV28 and TRBJ2-1): DVKVTQSSRYLVKRTGEKVFLECVQDMDHENMFWYRQDPGLGLRLIYFSYDVKMKEKGDIPEGYSVSREKKERFSLILESASTNQTSMYLCASSLGTGDNEQFFGPGTRLTVL.

This chain uses TRBV30 with TRBJ1-1; D may be TRBD1 (5 bases). Between the trimmed V and J ends, which lost 4 bases and 1 base, there was a span of 16 bases. There are 15 residues in the CDR3. Germline V gives CDR1 GTSNPN, CDR2 SVGIG (reference sequence). Here the CDR3 reads CAWMGTQSGNTEAFF. DNA for the CDR3: TGTGCCTGGATGGGGACCCAAAGTGGGAACACTGAAGCTTTCTTT.

V gene TRBV19 combines with J gene TRBJ2-1; no firm D call. The CDR3 has 12 residues. The germline CDR1 and CDR2 sequences are LNHDA and SQIVND (reference sequence). V was trimmed by 5 bases and J by 4 bases, leaving 6 bases between them. This CDR3 is CASSPDYNEQFF. DNA of the CDR3: TGTGCCAGTAGTCCGGATTACAATGAGCAGTTCTTC.

J is TRBJ1-1 and V is TRBV20-1; D not certain. The CDR3 covers 11 residues. Trimming pared 6 bases from V and 6 bases from J, leaving 11 bases between. Germline V gives CDR1 DFQATT, CDR2 SNEGSKA (reference sequence). The CDR3 sequence: CSAPREAEAFF. CDR3 in DNA: TGCAGTGCCCCGCGAGAGGCTGAAGCTTTCTTT.

J is TRBJ2-3 and V is TRBV5-1, with 12 positions matching TRBD2. Germline V gene sequence: CDR1 SGHRS, CDR2 YFSETQ. The CDR3 covers 16 residues. V shed 2 bases and J 4 bases; nucleotides not matched to a gene: 5. Written as DNA, the CDR3 is TGCGCCAGCAGCTTAGGACTAGCGGGGTCGCCAGATACGCAGTATTTT. It encodes CASSLGLAGSPDTQYF. The whole variable domain, remainder taken from reference TRBV5-1 and TRBJ2-3, is KAGVTQTPRYLIKTRGQQVTLSCSPISGHRSVSWYQQTPGQGLQFLFEYFSETQRNKGNFPGRFSGRQFSNSRSEMNVSTLELGDSALYLCASSLGLAGSPDTQYFGPGTRLTVL.

The chain joins TRBV15 to TRBJ2-5, with 9 bases that match TRBD2. This CDR3 has 15 amino acids. V lost 5 bases and J lost 5; bases outside the gene matches: 9. Germline CDR1 and CDR2: LNHNV and YYDKDF (reference sequence). CDR3 sequence reads: CATSVAGALGETQYF. CDR3 nucleotides: TGTGCCACCAGCGTAGCGGGGGCCCTGGGGGAGACCCAGTACTTC.